Following are 2 T cell receptor beta chains from one sample sequenced in a study of persistence of HIV-infected CD4 T cells. This was the immunoSEQ version 4 assay in survey mode. Method: immunoSEQ multiplex PCR; TCRdb's copy keeps in-frame clones and lacks some. The sample yields 30,000 to 45,000 clones, 80% seen once. These TCRs' antigens remain unknown. Stimulation used approximately 9.5 ug/mL lysate from CMV-infected fibroblasts. Memory cells lacking CD40L and CD69 with high CD45RO were sorted. This specimen consisted of CD4+ T cells sorted from PBMCs after roughly 19-hour stimulation, obtained from a patient who received antiretroviral therapy. Source of these receptors: an adult man with HIV who was CMV-seropositive.

This rearrangement joins TRBV5-8 to TRBJ2-1, with a tentative D call TRBD1 (6 bases). There are 14 residues in the CDR3. Per germline, CDR1 SGHTS and CDR2 YDEGEE. Trimming took off 3 bases at V and 9 bases at J, with 16 bases between the two ends. The CDR3 protein is CASSWDRLGGEQFF. CDR3 nucleotides: TGTGCCAGCAGCTGGGACCGGCTAGGGGGTGAGCAGTTCTTC.

This chain's CDR3 is CASSSLFSGANVLTF. DNA of the CDR3: TGTGCCAGCAGTTCTCTTTTCTCTGGGGCCAACGTCCTGACTTTC. The chain couples TRBV6-5 to TRBJ2-6; D uncertain. CDR1 is MNHEY, CDR2 SVGAGI, per germline. CDR3 length: 15 residues. Trimming stripped 4 bases from V and 0 bases from J, with 7 bases between.